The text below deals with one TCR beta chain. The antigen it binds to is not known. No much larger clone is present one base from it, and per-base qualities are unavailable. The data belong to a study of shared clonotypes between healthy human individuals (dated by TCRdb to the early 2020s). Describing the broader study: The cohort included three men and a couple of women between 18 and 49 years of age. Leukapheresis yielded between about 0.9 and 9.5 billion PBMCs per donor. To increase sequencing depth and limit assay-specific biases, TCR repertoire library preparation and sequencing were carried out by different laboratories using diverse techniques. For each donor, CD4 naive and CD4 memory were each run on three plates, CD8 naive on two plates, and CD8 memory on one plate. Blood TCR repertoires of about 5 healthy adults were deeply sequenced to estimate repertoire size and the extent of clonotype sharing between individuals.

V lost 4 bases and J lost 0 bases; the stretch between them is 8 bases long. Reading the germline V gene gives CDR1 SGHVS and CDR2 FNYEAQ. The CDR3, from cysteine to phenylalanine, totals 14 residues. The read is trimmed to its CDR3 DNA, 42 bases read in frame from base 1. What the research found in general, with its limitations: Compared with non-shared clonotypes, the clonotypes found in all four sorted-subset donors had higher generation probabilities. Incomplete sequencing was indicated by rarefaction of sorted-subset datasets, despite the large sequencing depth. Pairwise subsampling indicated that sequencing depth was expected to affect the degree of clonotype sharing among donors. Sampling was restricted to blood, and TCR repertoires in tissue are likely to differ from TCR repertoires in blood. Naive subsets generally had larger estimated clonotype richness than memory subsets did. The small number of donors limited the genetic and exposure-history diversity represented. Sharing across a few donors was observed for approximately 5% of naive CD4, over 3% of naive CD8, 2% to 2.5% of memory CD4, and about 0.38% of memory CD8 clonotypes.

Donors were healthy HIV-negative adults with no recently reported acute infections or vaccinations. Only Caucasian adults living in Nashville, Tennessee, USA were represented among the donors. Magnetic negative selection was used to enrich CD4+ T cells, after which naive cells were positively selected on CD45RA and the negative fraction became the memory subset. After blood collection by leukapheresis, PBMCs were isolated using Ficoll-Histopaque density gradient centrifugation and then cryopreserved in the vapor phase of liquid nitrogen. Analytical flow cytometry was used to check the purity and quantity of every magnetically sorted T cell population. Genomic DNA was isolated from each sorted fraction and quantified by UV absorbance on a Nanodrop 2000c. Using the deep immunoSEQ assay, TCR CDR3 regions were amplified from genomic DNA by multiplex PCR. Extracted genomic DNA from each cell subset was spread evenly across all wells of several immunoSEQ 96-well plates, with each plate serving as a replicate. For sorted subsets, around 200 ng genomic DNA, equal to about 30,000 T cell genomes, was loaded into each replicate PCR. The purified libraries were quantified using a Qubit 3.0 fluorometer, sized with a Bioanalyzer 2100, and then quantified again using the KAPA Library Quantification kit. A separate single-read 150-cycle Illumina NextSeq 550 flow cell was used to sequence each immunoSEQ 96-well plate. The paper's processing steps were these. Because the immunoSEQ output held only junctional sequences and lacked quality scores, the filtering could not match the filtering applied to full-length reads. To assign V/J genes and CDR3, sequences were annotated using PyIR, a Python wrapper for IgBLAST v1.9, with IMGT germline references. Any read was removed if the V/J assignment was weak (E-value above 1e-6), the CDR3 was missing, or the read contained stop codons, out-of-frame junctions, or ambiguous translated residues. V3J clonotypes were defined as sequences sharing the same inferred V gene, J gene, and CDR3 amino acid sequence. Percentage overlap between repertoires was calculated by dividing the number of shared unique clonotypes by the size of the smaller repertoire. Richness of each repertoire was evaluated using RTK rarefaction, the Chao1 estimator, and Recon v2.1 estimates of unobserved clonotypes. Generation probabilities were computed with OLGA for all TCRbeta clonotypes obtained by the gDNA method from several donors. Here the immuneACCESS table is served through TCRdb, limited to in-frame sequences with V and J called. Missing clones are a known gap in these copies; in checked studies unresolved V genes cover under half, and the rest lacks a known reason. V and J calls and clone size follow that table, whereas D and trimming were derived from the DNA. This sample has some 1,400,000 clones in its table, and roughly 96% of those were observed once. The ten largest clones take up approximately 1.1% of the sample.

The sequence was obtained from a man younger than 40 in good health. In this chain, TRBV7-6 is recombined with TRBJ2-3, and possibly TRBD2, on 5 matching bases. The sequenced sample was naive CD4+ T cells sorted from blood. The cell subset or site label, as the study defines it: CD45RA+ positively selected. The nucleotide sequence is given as TGTGCCAGCAGCTGGGAGTTTAGCACAGATACGCAGTATTTT. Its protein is CASSWEFSTDTQYF. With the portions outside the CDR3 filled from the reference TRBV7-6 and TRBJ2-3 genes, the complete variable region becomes GAGVSQSPRYKVTKRGQDVALRCDPISGHVSLYWYRQALGQGPEFLTYFNYEAQQDKSGLPNDRFSAERPEGSISTLTIQRTEQRDSAMYRCASSWEFSTDTQYFGPGTRLTVL.